A single sample gave rise to the 5 T cell receptor beta chains below, sequenced in a study of CD8 T cells in Susac syndrome. Random hexamers were used to reverse transcribe an amount of about 0.5 to 1 ug RNA. TCRdb processed the immunoSEQ multiplex PCR reads anew with MiXCR; each CDR3 protein has one entry. The sample has around 160,000 distinct CDR3 sequences, roughly 94% seen once. The sequenced sample consisted of CD4+ T cells from PBMCs. These receptors were obtained from a human donor with multiple sclerosis.

V and J are TRBV20-1 and TRBJ1-5; D not resolved. From germline, CDR1 is DFQATT and CDR2 SNEGSKA (reference sequence). V gave up 0 bases and J gave up 11 bases, with 14 bases separating them. The CDR3 spans 13 residues. CDR3 loop: CSARDILRETQHF. In DNA, the CDR3 is TGCAGTGCTAGAGATATCTTGAGGGAGACCCAGCATTTT.

This sequence joins TRBV5-1 and TRBJ2-1; D remains ambiguous. The CDR3 contains 13 residues. V was trimmed by 6 bases and J by 9 bases, leaving 16 bases between them. Germline V gives CDR1 SGHRS, CDR2 YFSETQ. The CDR3 DNA is TGCGCCAGCAAGGCTACCCCGGTGGGTGAGCAGTTCTTC. Its protein is CASKATPVGEQFF.

The gene calls are TRBV29-1 and TRBJ1-1, with D unclear. Germline V lookup: CDR1 SQVTM, CDR2 ANQGSEA. V lost 1 base and J lost 4, with 10 bases in between. CDR3 length: 13 residues. The DNA for the CDR3 is TGCAGCGTTGAAGGGCTCAGGATCACTGAAGCTTTCTTT. Protein product: CSVEGLRITEAFF.

This clonotype was seen just once. CDR3 protein: CASSLYGEQYF. The CDR3 region has the DNA TGTGCCAGCAGCTTATATGGCGAGCAGTACTTC. V usage is TRBV7-2 and J usage is TRBJ2-7; D unclear. Germline V gives CDR1 SGHTA, CDR2 FQGNSA. V dropped 2 bases and J dropped 6 bases, with 5 bases sitting between them. This CDR3 spans 11 amino acids. Filled out from reference TRBV7-2 and TRBJ2-7, the complete variable domain reads GAGVSQSPSNKVTEKGKDVELRCDPISGHTALYWYRQSLGQGLEFLIYFQGNSAPDKSGLPSDRFSAERTGGSVSTLTIQRTQQEDSAVYLCASSLYGEQYFGPGTRLTVT.

This clonotype has only one observation. The V gene is TRBV6-1, the J gene TRBJ2-7, with D tentatively TRBD2 (7 bases). The germline V and J ends were trimmed by 7 bases and 2 bases, with 18 bases remaining between them. The CDR3 is made up of 15 amino acids. CDR1 and CDR2 (germline): MNHNS, SASEGT. CDR3 residues: CASTPGASGTYEQYF. The CDR3 region has the DNA TGTGCCAGCACCCCGGGGGCTAGCGGTACCTACGAGCAGTACTTC.